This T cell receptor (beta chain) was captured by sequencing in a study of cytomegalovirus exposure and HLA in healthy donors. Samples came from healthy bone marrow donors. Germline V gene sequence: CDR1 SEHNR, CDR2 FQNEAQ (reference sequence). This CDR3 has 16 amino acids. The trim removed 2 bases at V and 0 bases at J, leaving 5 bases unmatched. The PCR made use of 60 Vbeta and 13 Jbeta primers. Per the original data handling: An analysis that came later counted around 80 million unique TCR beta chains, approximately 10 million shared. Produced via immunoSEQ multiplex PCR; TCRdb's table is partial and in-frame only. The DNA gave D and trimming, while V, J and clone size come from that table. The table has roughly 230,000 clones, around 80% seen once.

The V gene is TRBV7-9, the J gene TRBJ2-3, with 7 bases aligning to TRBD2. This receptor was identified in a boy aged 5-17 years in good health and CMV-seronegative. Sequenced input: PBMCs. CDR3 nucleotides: TGTGCCAGCAGCTTATTTAGCGGGTCTAGCACAGATACGCAGTATTTT. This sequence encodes CASSLFSGSSTDTQYF.